The 28 T cell receptor beta chains reported below all come from one sample, sequenced in a study of identical twins (dated by TCRdb to about 2016). Libraries were prepared through 5' RACE. Sequencing took place on an Illumina HiSeq 2000. TCRdb applied fastp at Q25 and MiXCR to the public reads, then kept only in-frame beta chains. All rows with the same CDR3 protein become a single entry with the most common DNA and genes. The sample has 200,000 to 250,000 distinct CDR3 sequences on record, roughly a tenth of them singletons. Jointly, the top ten make up 9% to 10% of the sample. Sample: memory T cells sorted from blood. The sample's cell subset or site label is to be understood as: CD45RO+ enriched T cells. Receptors were obtained from a man between 50 and 59 years old in good health.

This clonotype was observed many times. The rearrangement links TRBV20-1 to TRBJ2-7; 9 bases map to TRBD1. The CDR3 has 18 residues. V was pared by 0 bases and J by 3 bases, with 15 bases of the junction left unmatched. Per germline, CDR1 DFQATT and CDR2 SNEGSKA (reference sequence). The CDR3 sequence is CSARDGLLTGGVGYEQYF. CDR3 DNA: TGCAGTGCTAGAGATGGGCTCCTAACAGGGGGCGTAGGCTACGAGCAGTACTTC.

This clonotype turned up a few times. The chain couples TRBV28 to TRBJ1-5; D not certain. The V end was cut by 8 bases, the J end by 1 base, with 18 bases between. This CDR3 region has 16 residues. Germline CDR1 reads MDHEN; CDR2 reads SYDVKM. Here the CDR3 reads CASYHTGPSSNQPQHF. CDR3 coding DNA: TGTGCCAGCTACCACACGGGCCCTTCGAGCAATCAGCCCCAGCATTTT.

This clonotype came up once. The chain uses TRBV13 and TRBJ2-1, with D perhaps assigned TRBD1 or TRBD2 (5 bases each). Trimming shortened V by 1 base and J by 8 bases, and 9 bases separated the two germline ends. The CDR3 loop spans 13 amino acids. Looked up from germline, CDR1 is PRHDT and CDR2 is FYEKMQ (reference sequence). CDR3 protein: CASSLVGTDEQFF. The CDR3 coding sequence is TGTGCCAGCAGCTTAGTGGGGACGGATGAGCAGTTCTTC. The full variable domain, rest sourced from reference TRBV13 and TRBJ2-1, is AAGVIQSPRHLIKEKRETATLKCYPIPRHDTVYWYQQGPGQDPQFLISFYEKMQSDKGSIPDRFSAQQFSDYHSELNMSSLELGDSALYFCASSLVGTDEQFFGPGTRLTVL.

This sequence joins TRBV28 and TRBJ1-2; D is unclear. V was cut by 2 bases and J by 4 bases, with 11 bases left in between. The CDR3 consists of 14 residues. Germline V gene lookup returns CDR1 MDHEN and CDR2 SYDVKM. In DNA, the CDR3 is TGTGCCAGCAGTTTAATTGCAGAGCCCTATGGCTACACCTTC. This codes for CASSLIAEPYGYTF.

This clonotype occurred many times. The gene calls are TRBV20-1 and TRBJ2-3, with a possible D match to TRBD2 (6 bases). The CDR3 has 14 residues. The V end lost 3 bases, the J end lost 5 bases, and 15 bases lay between the germline ends. The germline V gene has CDR1 DFQATT and CDR2 SNEGSKA (reference sequence). CDR3 bases: TGCAGTGCTAGGTCCGGCGGGGTGGGAGATACGCAGTATTTT. This encodes CSARSGGVGDTQYF.

This clonotype was detected a few times. J is TRBJ1-1 and V is TRBV20-1, with D unclear. This CDR3 is built from 11 residues. Trimming shortened V by 3 bases and J by 1 base, and 3 bases separated the two germline ends. The germline V gene encodes CDR1 DFQATT and CDR2 SNEGSKA (reference sequence). CDR3 DNA: TGCAGTGCTAGTAGGAACACTGAAGCTTTCTTT. Its protein product is CSASRNTEAFF.

V usage is TRBV29-1 and J usage is TRBJ2-1, with D perhaps given as TRBD1 or TRBD2 (5 bases each). This CDR3 spans 14 amino acids. Germline assignment: CDR1 SQVTM and CDR2 ANQGSEA. Trimming took 4 bases from V and 0 from J, leaving 10 bases between them. The CDR3 spells CSVVGENSYNEQFF. CDR3 DNA: TGCAGCGTTGTGGGGGAGAACTCCTACAATGAGCAGTTCTTC.

This clonotype was picked up many times. The CDR3 DNA reads as TGTGCCAGCAGCTTACCTGGACGGGATGGCTACACCTTC. Its protein is CASSLPGRDGYTF. The chain carries TRBV7-9 and TRBJ1-2, with no clear D. CDR1 SEHNR and CDR2 FQNEAQ come from the germline V gene (reference sequence). V was cut by 2 bases and J by 6 bases, with 10 bases left in between. The CDR3 is 13 residues long.

This clonotype was found many times. The chain recombines TRBV4-2 with TRBJ1-1; D is possibly TRBD1 (5 bases). Deletions cut 3 bases from V and 4 bases from J, with 12 bases between. Germline CDR1 reads LGHNA; CDR2 reads YNFKEQ. The CDR3 is 14 residues long. CDR3 loop: CASSQEGGGTEAFF. CDR3 coding DNA: TGTGCCAGCAGCCAGGAAGGTGGGGGCACTGAAGCTTTCTTT.

The sample holds many counts of this clonotype. The rearrangement links TRBV6-5 to TRBJ1-3, with TRBD1 matching 8 bases. Trimming at V came to 0 bases and at J to 0 bases, leaving 7 bases not matched to a gene. This CDR3 is built from 18 residues. Per the germline V gene, CDR1 is MNHEY and CDR2 is SVGAGI. Written as DNA, the CDR3 is TGTGCCAGCAGTTACTCAGCCGGAACAGGGGGCTCTGGAAACACCATATATTTT. Protein sequence: CASSYSAGTGGSGNTIYF.

There are many counts of this clonotype. V gene TRBV24-1 combines with J gene TRBJ2-2; the match to TRBD2 covers 7 bases. This CDR3 is 14 amino acids long. J gave up 4 bases and V 5 bases, and 3 bases lay outside the gene matches. CDR1 is KGHDR, CDR2 SFDVKD, per germline. The DNA for the CDR3 is TGTGCCACCAGTGTGACTAGCCCCACCGGGGAGCTGTTTTTT. It specifies CATSVTSPTGELFF.

The gene calls are TRBV5-1 and TRBJ2-5; TRBD2 might be the D (5 bases). V was trimmed by 4 bases and J by 2 bases, leaving 12 bases between them. The germline V gene encodes CDR1 SGHRS and CDR2 YFSETQ. The CDR3 runs to 14 residues. CDR3 bases: TGCGCCAGCAGCGGGAGTATGGTACAAGAGACCCAGTACTTC. It translates to CASSGSMVQETQYF.

Only a few counts were recorded for this clonotype. The chain employs TRBV7-2 and TRBJ2-3; 9 bases align to TRBD2. The germline V gene encodes CDR1 SGHTA and CDR2 FQGNSA. The CDR3 contains 15 residues. Unmatched junction bases numbered 3, after V lost 1 base and J lost 4 bases. The CDR3 nucleotides are TGTGCCAGCAGCTTAGTAGTAGCGGGAGCAGATACGCAGTATTTT. Its translation is CASSLVVAGADTQYF. Full variable domain (remainder filled in from reference TRBV7-2 and TRBJ2-3): GAGVSQSPSNKVTEKGKDVELRCDPISGHTALYWYRQSLGQGLEFLIYFQGNSAPDKSGLPSDRFSAERTGGSVSTLTIQRTQQEDSAVYLCASSLVVAGADTQYFGPGTRLTVL.

This clonotype showed up many times. V usage is TRBV3-1 and J usage is TRBJ2-1; 10 positions match TRBD2. Germline CDR1 reads LGHDT; CDR2 reads YNNKEL (reference sequence). V trimming: 2 bases; J trimming: 6 bases; junction bases outside the gene matches: 4. The CDR3 is 15 amino acids. The chain's CDR3 is CASSQSGLAANEQFF. Here the CDR3 DNA reads TGTGCCAGCAGCCAATCCGGACTAGCGGCCAATGAGCAGTTCTTC.

In the case of this clonotype: With a much larger clone just one base away, this may be a read error. This chain joins TRBV20-1 and TRBJ2-7; 9 bases are a match to TRBD1. The germline V gene encodes CDR1 DFQATT and CDR2 SNEGSKA (reference sequence). The CDR3 is made up of 14 amino acids. The J segment lost 7 bases and the V segment lost 5 bases, leaving 12 bases of the junction unmatched. The CDR3 region has the DNA TGCAGTGCTTGGACGGACAGGGGAAAAGATGAGCAGTACTTC. It is translated as CSAWTDRGKDEQYF.

The table lists this clonotype with many counts. For the CDR3, the DNA is TGTGCCAGCAGTTTGGGGGAATATGGCTACACCTTC. Its translation is CASSLGEYGYTF. This chain links TRBV12-3 or TRBV12-4 with TRBJ1-2; maybe TRBD1 (5 bases). V was pared by 3 bases and J by 5 bases, with 7 bases between. The CDR3 covers 12 residues.

This clonotype was found a few times. This sequence joins TRBV4-1 and TRBJ2-3; 7 bases are shared with TRBD1. The CDR3 length is 15 residues. CDR1 is MGHRA and CDR2 is YSYEKL in the germline V gene. The V segment lost 4 bases and the J segment 5 bases; nucleotides outside the gene matches: 9. CDR3 sequence: CASSRTGVDGDTQYF. The CDR3 DNA reads TGCGCCAGCAGCCGAACAGGGGTGGATGGAGATACGCAGTATTTT.

This clonotype was seen many times. This sequence joins TRBV3-1 and TRBJ2-7; a weak D match, TRBD2 (6 bases). V lost 2 bases and J lost 4, with 30 bases in between. The germline V gene encodes CDR1 LGHDT and CDR2 YNNKEL (reference sequence). The CDR3 runs 20 residues. In DNA form, the CDR3 reads TGTGCCAGCAGCCAACCCTTGACCCCCCCAGTCCCTGGGACTGGTTACGAGCAGTACTTC. Its protein product is CASSQPLTPPVPGTGYEQYF.

This clonotype came up many times. The rearrangement joins TRBV7-9 to TRBJ2-5; weak D call: TRBD1 (6 bases). The V gene's germline CDR1 is SEHNR and CDR2 FQNEAQ (reference sequence). CDR3 length: 15 amino acids. The germline V and J ends were trimmed by 5 bases and 1 base, with 14 bases remaining between them. CDR3 coding DNA: TGTGCCAGCAGCCTAACAACAGGGTTCCAAGAGACCCAGTACTTC. This codes for CASSLTTGFQETQYF.

This clonotype has ten or more counts. This rearrangement joins TRBV6-2 or TRBV6-3 to TRBJ2-3; D remains unclear. Trimming took off 6 bases at V and 0 bases at J, with 7 bases between the two ends. Per germline, CDR1 MNHEY and CDR2 SVGEGT. This CDR3 is built from 13 residues. The CDR3 loop is CASRFYSTDTQYF. The DNA for the CDR3 is TGTGCCAGCAGGTTCTACAGCACAGATACGCAGTATTTT.

The CDR3 region has the DNA TGTGCCAGCAGTTTGAATTGGTCCTACGAGCAGTACTTC. The encoded protein is CASSLNWSYEQYF. This chain joins TRBV12-3 or TRBV12-4 and TRBJ2-7; no clear D. Trimming left V 3 bases short and J 1 base short, with 7 bases between. This CDR3 contains 13 residues.

This clonotype showed up many times. This chain's CDR3 is CASSTQGNRFF. The CDR3 DNA reads as TGTGCCAGCAGCACACAGGGGAATCGGTTCTTC. This sequence joins TRBV7-2 and TRBJ2-1; 7 bases match TRBD1. Germline CDR1 reads SGHTA; CDR2 reads FQGNSA. Trimming cost V 5 bases and J 15 bases; bases outside gene matches: 7. The CDR3 length is 11 residues.

V gene TRBV6-1 combines with J gene TRBJ2-2; 10 bases map to TRBD1. Germline assignment: CDR1 MNHNS and CDR2 SASEGT. V trimming: 6 bases; J trimming: 6 bases; junction bases outside the gene matches: 4. The CDR3 has 14 amino acids. This CDR3 reads CASSRQGAAGELFF. The CDR3 region has the DNA TGTGCCAGCAGCCGACAGGGGGCTGCCGGGGAGCTGTTTTTT.

Ten or more counts support this clonotype. The V and J genes are TRBV7-6 and TRBJ2-7; D may match TRBD1 or TRBD2 (5 bases each). Trimming left V 5 bases short and J 2 bases short, with 19 bases between. The germline CDR1 and CDR2 sequences are SGHVS and FNYEAQ. CDR3 length: 16 amino acids. CDR3 in DNA: TGTGCCAGCAGCCCATCCGGGGCCCCCACAACCTACGAGCAGTACTTC. Its translation: CASSPSGAPTTYEQYF. The full variable domain, its missing parts supplied by reference TRBV7-6 and TRBJ2-7, is GAGVSQSPRYKVTKRGQDVALRCDPISGHVSLYWYRQALGQGPEFLTYFNYEAQQDKSGLPNDRFSAERPEGSISTLTIQRTEQRDSAMYRCASSPSGAPTTYEQYFGPGTRLTVT.

This clonotype was recorded many times. This chain connects TRBV27 to TRBJ2-7; the D is unclear. V lost 3 bases and J 0 bases, leaving 12 bases between the germline ends. The CDR3 extends over 15 amino acids. Germline values: CDR1 MNHEY, CDR2 SMNVEV (reference sequence). This chain's CDR3 is CASSLGSGGSYEQYF. CDR3 in DNA: TGTGCCAGCAGTTTGGGTTCCGGTGGCTCCTACGAGCAGTACTTC.

This clonotype was detected many times. This rearrangement joins TRBV11-2 to TRBJ2-2; D gene uncertain. CDR1 and CDR2 (germline): SGHAT, FQNNGV. The germline V and J ends were trimmed by 4 bases and 4 bases, with 16 bases remaining between them. The CDR3 is made up of 16 amino acids. The CDR3 DNA sequence: TGTGCCAGCAGCTCCGTAGGGCGACTTCGCACCGGGGAGCTGTTTTTT. Its protein is CASSSVGRLRTGELFF.

This chain uses TRBV5-1 with TRBJ1-1; 9 nucleotides match TRBD1. CDR1 is SGHRS and CDR2 is YFSETQ in the germline V gene. The CDR3 contains 17 residues. The J segment lost 4 bases and the V segment lost 4 bases, leaving 14 bases of the junction unmatched. In DNA, the CDR3 is TGCGCCAGCAGCGAGGGGACAGGGAGGGTGGCTGTCACTGAAGCTTTCTTT. It is translated as CASSEGTGRVAVTEAFF. Combining the CDR3 with reference TRBV5-1 and TRBJ1-1 gives the whole variable domain KAGVTQTPRYLIKTRGQQVTLSCSPISGHRSVSWYQQTPGQGLQFLFEYFSETQRNKGNFPGRFSGRQFSNSRSEMNVSTLELGDSALYLCASSEGTGRVAVTEAFFGQGTRLTVV.

This clonotype was observed at least ten times. The genes are TRBV28 and TRBJ2-5, with D tentatively TRBD1 (6 bases). Per germline, CDR1 MDHEN and CDR2 SYDVKM. This CDR3 contains 15 residues. V lost 4 bases to trimming and J lost 2 bases, with 14 bases between them. The chain's CDR3 is CASSSRTESQETQYF. DNA of the CDR3: TGTGCCAGCAGTTCTCGGACAGAATCGCAAGAGACCCAGTACTTC.